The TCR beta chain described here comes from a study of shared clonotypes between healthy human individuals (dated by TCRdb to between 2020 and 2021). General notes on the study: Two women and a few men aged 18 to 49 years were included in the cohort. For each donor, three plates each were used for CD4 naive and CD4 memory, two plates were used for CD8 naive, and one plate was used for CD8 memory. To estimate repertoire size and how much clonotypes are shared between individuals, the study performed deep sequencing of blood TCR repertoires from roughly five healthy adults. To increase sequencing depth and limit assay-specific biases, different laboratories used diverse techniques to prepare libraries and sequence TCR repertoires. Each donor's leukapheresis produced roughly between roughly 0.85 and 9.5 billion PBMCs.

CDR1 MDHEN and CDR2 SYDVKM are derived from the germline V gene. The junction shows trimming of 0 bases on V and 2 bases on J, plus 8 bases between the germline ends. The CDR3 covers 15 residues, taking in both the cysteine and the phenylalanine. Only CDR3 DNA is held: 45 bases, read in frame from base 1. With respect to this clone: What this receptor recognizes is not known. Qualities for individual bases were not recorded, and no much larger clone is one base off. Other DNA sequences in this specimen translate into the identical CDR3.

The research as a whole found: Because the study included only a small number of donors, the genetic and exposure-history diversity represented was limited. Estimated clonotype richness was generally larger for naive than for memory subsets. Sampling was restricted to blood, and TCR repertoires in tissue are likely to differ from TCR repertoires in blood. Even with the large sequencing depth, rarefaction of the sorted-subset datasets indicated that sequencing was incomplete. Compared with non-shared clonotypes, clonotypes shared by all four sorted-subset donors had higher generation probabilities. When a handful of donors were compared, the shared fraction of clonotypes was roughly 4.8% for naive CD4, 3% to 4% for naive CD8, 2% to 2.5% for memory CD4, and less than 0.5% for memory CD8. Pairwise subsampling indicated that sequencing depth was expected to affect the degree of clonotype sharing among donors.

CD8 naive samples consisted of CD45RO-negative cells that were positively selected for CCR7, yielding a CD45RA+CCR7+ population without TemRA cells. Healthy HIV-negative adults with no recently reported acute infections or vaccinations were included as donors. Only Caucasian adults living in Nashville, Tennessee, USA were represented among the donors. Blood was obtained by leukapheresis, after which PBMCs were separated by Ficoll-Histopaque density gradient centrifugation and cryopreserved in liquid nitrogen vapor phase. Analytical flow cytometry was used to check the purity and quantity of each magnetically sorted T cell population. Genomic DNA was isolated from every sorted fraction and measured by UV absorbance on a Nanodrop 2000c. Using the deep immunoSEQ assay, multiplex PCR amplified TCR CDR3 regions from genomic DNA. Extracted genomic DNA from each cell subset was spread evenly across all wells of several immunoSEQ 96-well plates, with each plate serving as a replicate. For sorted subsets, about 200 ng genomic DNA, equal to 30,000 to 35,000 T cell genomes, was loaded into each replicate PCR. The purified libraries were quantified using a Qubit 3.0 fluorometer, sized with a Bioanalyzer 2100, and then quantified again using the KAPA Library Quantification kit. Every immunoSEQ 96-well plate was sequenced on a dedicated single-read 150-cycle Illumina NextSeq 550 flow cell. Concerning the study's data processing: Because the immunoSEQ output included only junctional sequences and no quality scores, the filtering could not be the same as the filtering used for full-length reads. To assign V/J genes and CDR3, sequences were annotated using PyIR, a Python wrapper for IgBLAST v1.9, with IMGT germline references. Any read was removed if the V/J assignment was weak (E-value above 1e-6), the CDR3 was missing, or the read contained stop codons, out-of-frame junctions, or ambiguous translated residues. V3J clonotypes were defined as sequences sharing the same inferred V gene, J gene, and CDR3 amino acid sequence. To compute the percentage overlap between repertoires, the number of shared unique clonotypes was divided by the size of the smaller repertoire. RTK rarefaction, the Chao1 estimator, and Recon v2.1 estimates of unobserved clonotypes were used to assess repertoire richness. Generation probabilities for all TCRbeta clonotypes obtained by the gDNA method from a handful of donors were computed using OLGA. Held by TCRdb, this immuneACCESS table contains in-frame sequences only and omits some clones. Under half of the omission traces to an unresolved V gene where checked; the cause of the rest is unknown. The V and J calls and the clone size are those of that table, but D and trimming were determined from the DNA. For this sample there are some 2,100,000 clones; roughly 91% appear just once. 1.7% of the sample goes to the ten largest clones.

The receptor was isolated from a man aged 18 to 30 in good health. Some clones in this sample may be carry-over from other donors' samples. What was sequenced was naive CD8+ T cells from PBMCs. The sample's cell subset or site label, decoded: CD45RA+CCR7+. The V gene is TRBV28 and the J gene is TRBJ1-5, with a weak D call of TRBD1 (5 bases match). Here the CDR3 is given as CASSLWGVGNQPQHF. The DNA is TGTGCCAGCAGTTTATGGGGGGTGGGCAATCAGCCCCAGCATTTT.